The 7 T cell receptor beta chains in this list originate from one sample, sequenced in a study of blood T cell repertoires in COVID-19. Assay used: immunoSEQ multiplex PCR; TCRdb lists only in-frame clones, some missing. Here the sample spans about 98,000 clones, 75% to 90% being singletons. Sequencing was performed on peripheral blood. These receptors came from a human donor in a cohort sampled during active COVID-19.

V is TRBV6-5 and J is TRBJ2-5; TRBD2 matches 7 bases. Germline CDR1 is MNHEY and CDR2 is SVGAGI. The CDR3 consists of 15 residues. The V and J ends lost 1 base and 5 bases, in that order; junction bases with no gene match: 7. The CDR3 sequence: CASSYWGGVSETQYF. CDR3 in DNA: TGTGCCAGCAGTTACTGGGGGGGGGTTTCGGAGACCCAGTACTTC.

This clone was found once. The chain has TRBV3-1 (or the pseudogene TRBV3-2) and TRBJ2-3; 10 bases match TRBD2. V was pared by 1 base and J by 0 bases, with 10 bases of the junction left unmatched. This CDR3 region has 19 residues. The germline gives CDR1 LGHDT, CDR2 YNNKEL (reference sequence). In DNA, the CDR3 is TGTGCCAGCAGCCAAGGGCTAGCGGGGGCCAGATATAGCACAGATACGCAGTATTTT. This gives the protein CASSQGLAGARYSTDTQYF.

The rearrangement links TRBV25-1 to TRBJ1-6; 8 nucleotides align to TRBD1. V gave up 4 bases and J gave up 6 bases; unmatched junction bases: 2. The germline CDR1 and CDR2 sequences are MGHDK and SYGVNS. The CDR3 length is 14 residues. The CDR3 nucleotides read TGTGCCAGCAGTGGTGACAGGGGTAATTCACCCCTCCACTTT. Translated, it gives CASSGDRGNSPLHF.

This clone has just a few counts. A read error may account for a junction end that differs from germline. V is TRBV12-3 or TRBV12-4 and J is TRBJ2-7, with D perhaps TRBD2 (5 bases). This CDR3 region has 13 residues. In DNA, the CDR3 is TGTGCCAGCAGTCAAACCCCTGGCGGGTCCCCTCACTTC. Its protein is CASSQTPGGSPHF.

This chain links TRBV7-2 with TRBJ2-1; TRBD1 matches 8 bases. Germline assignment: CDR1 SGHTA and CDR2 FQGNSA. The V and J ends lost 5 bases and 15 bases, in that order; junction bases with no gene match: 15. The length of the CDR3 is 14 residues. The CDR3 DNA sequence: TGTGCCAGCAGCCCGGGACAGGCGGGAAATACTCGGTTCTTC. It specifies CASSPGQAGNTRFF.

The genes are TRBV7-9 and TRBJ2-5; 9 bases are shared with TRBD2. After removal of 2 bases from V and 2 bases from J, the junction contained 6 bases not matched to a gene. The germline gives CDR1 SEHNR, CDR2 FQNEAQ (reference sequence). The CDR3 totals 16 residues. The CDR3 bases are TGTGCCAGCAGCTTAATTCTAGCGGGGCGTCAAGAGACCCAGTACTTC. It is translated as CASSLILAGRQETQYF.

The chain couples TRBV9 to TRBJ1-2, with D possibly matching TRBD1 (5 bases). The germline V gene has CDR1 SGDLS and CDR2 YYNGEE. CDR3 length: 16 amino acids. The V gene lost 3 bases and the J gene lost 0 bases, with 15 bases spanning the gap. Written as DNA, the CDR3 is TGTGCCAGCAGCGATGGGGCCTACCACTCTAACTATGGCTACACCTTC. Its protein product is CASSDGAYHSNYGYTF.